This TCR beta chain was identified in a study of blood T cell repertoires in COVID-19. Study overall: Sources were T cells, B-cell-depleted T cells, or PBMCs; the material itself was cDNA or gDNA.

Sequenced by immunoSEQ multiplex PCR; TCRdb stores in-frame clones only, minus some. The sample comprises approximately 63,000 clones, 70% to 90% of which are singletons, and less than 20% rests with the top ten. The sample consisted of peripheral blood. The source is a woman of 80 years or more with active COVID-19.

CDR3 in amino acids: CASSRYRDSNEQFF. In DNA form, the CDR3 reads TGCGCCAGCAGCCGATACCGGGACTCCAATGAGCAGTTCTTC. The V gene is TRBV4-1, the J gene TRBJ2-1; a weak D match, TRBD2 (6 bases). Germline V gives CDR1 MGHRA, CDR2 YSYEKL. V lost 4 bases, J lost 6 bases, and 13 bases lay in between. The CDR3 totals 14 residues.